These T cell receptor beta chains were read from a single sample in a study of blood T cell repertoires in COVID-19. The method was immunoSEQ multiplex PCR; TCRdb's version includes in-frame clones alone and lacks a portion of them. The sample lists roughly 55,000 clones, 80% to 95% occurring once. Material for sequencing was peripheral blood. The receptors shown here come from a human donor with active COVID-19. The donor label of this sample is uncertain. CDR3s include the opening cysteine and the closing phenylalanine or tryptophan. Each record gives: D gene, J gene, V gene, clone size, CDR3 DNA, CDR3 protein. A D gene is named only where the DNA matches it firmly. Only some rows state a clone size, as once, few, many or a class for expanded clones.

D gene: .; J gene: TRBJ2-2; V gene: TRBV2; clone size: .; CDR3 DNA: TGTGCCAGCAGACAGACGAACACCGGGGAGCTGTTTTTT; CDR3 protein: CASRQTNTGELFF
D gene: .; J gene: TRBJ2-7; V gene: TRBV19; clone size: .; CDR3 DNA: TGTGCCAGTAGTATCGGGGGGCACCTCACGGACGAGCAGTACTTC; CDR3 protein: CASSIGGHLTDEQYF
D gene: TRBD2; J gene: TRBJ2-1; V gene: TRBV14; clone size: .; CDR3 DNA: TGTGCCAGCAGCCAATTCGGACTAGCGGGAGGTGATAATGAGCAGTTCTTC; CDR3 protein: CASSQFGLAGGDNEQFF
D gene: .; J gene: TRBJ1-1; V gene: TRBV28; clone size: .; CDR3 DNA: TGTGCCAGCAGTTTCTCTCTTTACGGTATTGAAGCTTTCTTT; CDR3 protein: CASSFSLYGIEAFF
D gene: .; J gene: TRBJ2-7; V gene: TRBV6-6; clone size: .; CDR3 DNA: TGTGCCAGCAGACTCCTGTCGGCCTACGAGCAGTACTTC; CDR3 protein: CASRLLSAYEQYF
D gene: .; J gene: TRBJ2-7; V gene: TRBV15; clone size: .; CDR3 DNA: TGTGCCACCAGCAGGGGAGACAAAACCCCCTACGAGCAGTACTTC; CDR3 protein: CATSRGDKTPYEQYF
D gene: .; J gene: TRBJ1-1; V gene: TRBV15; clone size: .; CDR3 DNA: TGTGCCACCAGCAGAGATGGGGGGAGGGCTGAAGCTTTCTTT; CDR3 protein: CATSRDGGRAEAFF
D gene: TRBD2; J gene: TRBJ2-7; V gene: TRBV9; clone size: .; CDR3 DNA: TGTGCCAGCAGCGTCGGACTAGCGGTCTACGAGCAGTACTTC; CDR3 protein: CASSVGLAVYEQYF
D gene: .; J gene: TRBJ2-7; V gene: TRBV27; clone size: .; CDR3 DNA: TGTGCCAGCAGTTTCCGGGGAAACTACGAGCAGTACTTC; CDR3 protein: CASSFRGNYEQYF
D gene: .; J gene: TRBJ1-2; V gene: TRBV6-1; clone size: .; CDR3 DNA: TGTGCCAGCAGTGAGGGCGCCCGGGGCTATGGCTACACCTTC; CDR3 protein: CASSEGARGYGYTF
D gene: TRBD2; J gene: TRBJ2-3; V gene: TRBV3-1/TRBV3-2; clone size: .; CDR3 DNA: TGTGCCAGCAGCCTAGCGGGGGGGTCAGATACGCAGTATTTT; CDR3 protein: CASSLAGGSDTQYF
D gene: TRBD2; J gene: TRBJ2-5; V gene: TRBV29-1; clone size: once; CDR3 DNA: TGCAGCGTTGACGGGGGGTTACAAGAGACCCAGTACTTC; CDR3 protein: CSVDGGLQETQYF
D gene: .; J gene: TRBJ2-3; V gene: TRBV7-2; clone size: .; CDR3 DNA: TGTGCCAGCAGTACTTCACTTAGCACAGATACGCAGTATTTT; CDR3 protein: CASSTSLSTDTQYF
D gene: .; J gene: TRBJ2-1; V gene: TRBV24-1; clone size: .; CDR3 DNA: TGTGCCACCAGTGATTCCCACAGGGCAGGGGCCAATGAGCAGTTCTTC; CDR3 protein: CATSDSHRAGANEQFF